The 8 T cell receptor beta chains below were found in one sample sequenced in a study of shared clonotypes between healthy human individuals. TCRdb's copy holds only in-frame clones and misses some; the assay was immunoSEQ multiplex PCR. The sample contains millions of clones, 95% of which appear only once. The source material was naive CD4+ T cells sorted from blood. Subset reported: CD45RA+ positively selected. These receptor sequences come from a man younger than 35 in good health.

This clone was seen once. The rearrangement joins TRBV6-6 to TRBJ2-7; 7 nucleotides match TRBD2. V lost 6 bases, J lost 7 bases, and 15 bases stayed unmatched. The CDR3 is 15 residues long. Per germline, CDR1 MNHNY and CDR2 SVGAGI (reference sequence). The CDR3 DNA is TGTGCCAGCAGGCTAGGACTAGACTCATTGAGAGAGCAGTACTTC. It is translated as CASRLGLDSLREQYF.

The chain carries TRBV11-2 and TRBJ1-2; 8 positions agree with TRBD1. Germline assignment: CDR1 SGHAT and CDR2 FQNNGV. V shed 3 bases, J shed 7 bases, and the junction held 7 bases outside the gene matches. This CDR3 comprises 14 residues. CDR3 nucleotides: TGTGCCAGCAGCTTCTCGCAGGGGGCTGGTGGCTACACCTTC. Protein: CASSFSQGAGGYTF.

The chain joins TRBV11-2 to TRBJ2-5; the match to TRBD2 covers 8 bases. V was clipped by 2 bases and J by 3 bases; unmatched bases: 2. The CDR3 contains 14 residues. Germline values: CDR1 SGHAT, CDR2 FQNNGV. The chain's CDR3 is CASSLWGLEETQYF. Here the CDR3 DNA reads TGTGCCAGCAGCTTATGGGGACTAGAAGAGACCCAGTACTTC.

The CDR3 nucleotides are TGTGCCAGCCAAGGACTAGCGGGAGAAGTATGGCAGTTCTTC. Its protein is CASQGLAGEVWQFF. This chain uses TRBV2 with TRBJ2-1; 13 bases map to TRBD2. The germline gives CDR1 SNHLY, CDR2 FYNNEI. V dropped 8 bases and J dropped 12; count of bases not matched to a gene: 10. The CDR3 length is 14 residues.

The chain uses TRBV7-9 and TRBJ2-5; D is possibly TRBD2 (5 bases). The CDR3 consists of 14 residues. Trimming pared 8 bases from V and 5 bases from J, leaving 18 bases between. The germline CDR1 and CDR2 sequences are SEHNR and FQNEAQ (reference sequence). This chain's CDR3 is CASRLRVEAETQYF. For the CDR3, the DNA is TGTGCCAGCCGCCTTAGGGTGGAGGCGGAGACCCAGTACTTC.

J is TRBJ2-7 and V is TRBV7-2; D ambiguous. CDR3 length: 18 residues. V was pared by 1 base and J by 4 bases, with 23 bases between. Looked up from germline, CDR1 is SGHTA and CDR2 is FQGNSA. CDR3 sequence (DNA): TGTGCCAGCAGCTTAGTGACCCCATGGGTAAGGGTTACGTACGAGCAGTACTTC. It yields the protein CASSLVTPWVRVTYEQYF.

The chain couples TRBV30 to TRBJ1-2, with D possibly TRBD1 on 5 matching bases. V lost 3 bases and J 1 base, leaving 15 bases between the germline ends. The CDR3 spans 15 residues. The germline gives CDR1 GTSNPN, CDR2 SVGIG (reference sequence). CDR3 sequence (DNA): TGTGCCTGGAGATTAACCGGGACTATTAACTATGGCTACACCTTC. It is translated as CAWRLTGTINYGYTF.

The rearrangement uses TRBV30 and TRBJ1-1; TRBD1 is a possible D gene (5 bases). Trimming took off 8 bases at V and 0 bases at J, with 22 bases between the two ends. Germline V gene lookup returns CDR1 GTSNPN and CDR2 SVGIG (reference sequence). This CDR3 comprises 16 residues. The CDR3 DNA reads as TGTGCCCGCGGAACGGGCAGGGAACATATGAACACTGAAGCTTTCTTT. Amino acid sequence: CARGTGREHMNTEAFF. The entire variable domain, with the rest obtained from reference TRBV30 and TRBJ1-1, is as follows: SQTIHQWPATLVQPVGSPLSLECTVEGTSNPNLYWYRQAAGRGLQLLFYSVGIGQISSEVPQNLSASRPQDRQFILSSKKLLLSDSGFYLCARGTGREHMNTEAFFGQGTRLTVV.